Below, 4 T cell receptor beta chains from the same sample are listed, as sequenced in a study of CD8+CD57+ T cells in acquired aplastic anemia (dated by TCRdb to the late 2010s). Sequenced on an Illumina HiSeq 2000. Genomic DNA was used as template for profiling of TCR beta VDJ combinations and CDR3 sequences. Clones were called with MiXCR by TCRdb after fastp trimmed the public reads at Q25, and only in-frame beta chains were retained. Rows merge per CDR3 protein into single entries with the most common DNA and genes. This sample is represented by more than 95,000 distinct CDR3 sequences; over 30% of them were singletons. Around 2.5% of the sample goes to the ten largest clones. Patients chosen for sequencing had shown expansion of CD8+CD57+ cells by flow cytometry. The specimen sequenced was sorted CD4+, CD8+, or CD8+CD57+ T cells (not recorded which) from PBMCs. All receptors come from a human donor with aplastic anemia.

This clonotype was counted ten times or more. This chain connects TRBV7-2 to TRBJ1-4; the D is unclear. From germline, CDR1 is SGHTA and CDR2 FQGNSA. The CDR3 contains 12 residues. With 3 bases removed from V and 4 bases from J, the gap between germline ends came to 3 bases. The CDR3 region has the DNA TGTGCCAGCAGCTTCGGTAATGAAAAACTGTTTTTT. Translating gives CASSFGNEKLFF.

The chain joins TRBV7-9 to TRBJ2-7; 7 nucleotides agree with TRBD2. The trim removed 6 bases at V and 0 bases at J, leaving 8 bases unmatched. Germline V gene data show CDR1 as SEHNR and CDR2 as FQNEAQ (reference sequence). This CDR3 region has 15 residues. CDR3 bases: TGTGCCAGCAGACCGACCGCGGGGGTCTCCTACGAGCAGTACTTC. This sequence encodes CASRPTAGVSYEQYF.

Ten or more counts support this clonotype. V is TRBV9 and J is TRBJ2-3, with D perhaps TRBD1 (5 bases). V gave up 0 bases and J gave up 11 bases, with 10 bases separating them. The CDR3 runs to 12 residues. In germline, CDR1 is SGDLS, CDR2 YYNGEE. The DNA of the CDR3 is TGTGCCAGCAGCGTAGAGATCGGACAGCAGTATTTT. It codes for CASSVEIGQQYF.

Regarding this clonotype: In this CDR3 the conserved last residue, phenylalanine or tryptophan, is missing, so a read error is likely. V and J are TRBV20-1 and TRBJ2-7; 15 nucleotides match TRBD2. The ends lost 2 bases at V and 0 bases at J; junction bases unmatched: 11. Germline CDR1 is DFQATT and CDR2 is SNEGSKA (reference sequence). This CDR3 contains 19 residues. The CDR3 loop is CSARKGLAGGLINSYEQYL. The DNA of the CDR3 is TGCAGTGCTAGAAAGGGACTAGCGGGGGGTCTTATTAACTCCTACGAGCAGTACCTC.